The 10 T cell receptor gamma chains listed next were all sequenced from one sample in a study of intestinal T cells in coeliac disease. The TRG library came from about 0.2 ug of biopsy DNA amplified with LymphoTrack primers. TCRdb applied CATT to the multiplex PCR reads for clone calling. The data show several hundred gamma-chain clones, around 53% seen once. Genomic DNA came from ten approximately 4.5-µm formalin-fixed paraffin-embedded scrolls per case. Sequencing was done on a sample of a duodenal biopsy. The receptors come from a human donor who served as a control with a normal duodenal biopsy, not a healthy volunteer.

The chain employs TRGV2 and TRGJP1. The CDR3 has 17 residues. CDR1 and CDR2 from the germline V gene are EGSNGY and YDSYNSKV. The V gene end was trimmed by 12 bases and the J gene end by 0 bases; junction bases not matched to a gene: 19. The CDR3 DNA reads as TGTGCCTACCTGGGACGGGCTCCCTATACCACTGGTTGGTTCAAGATATTT. As protein: CAYLGRAPYTTGWFKIF.

The chain couples TRGV9 to TRGJ1 or TRGJ2. Trimming took 11 bases from V and 9 from J; bases not matched to a gene: 10. CDR1 and CDR2 from the germline V gene are GITISATS and ISYDGTV (reference sequence). The CDR3 runs to 10 residues. The CDR3 nucleotides are TGTGCCTCAGTGGGGGGTAAGAAACTCTTT. It is translated as CASVGGKKLF.

This clone was seen a few times. The likely explanation is a read error, given a far larger clone one base away. No J gene was called, and the V gene is TRGV2. Germline V gene sequence: CDR1 EGSNGY, CDR2 YDSYNSKV. This CDR3 is built from 11 residues. The CDR3 bases are TGTGCCACCTGGGCCGGGCCCTTCAAGACATTT. It specifies CATWAGPFKTF.

The CDR3 region has the DNA TGTGCTGGCGTGGGATTACTTACTGGTTGGTTCAAGATATTT. Its translation: CAGVGLLTGWFKIF. V and J are TRGV10 and TRGJP1. TRGV10 falls under the ORF class, with uncertain function. The CDR3 loop spans 14 amino acids. The V and J ends lost 13 bases and 5 bases, in that order; junction bases with no gene match: 14.

The chain couples TRGV4 to TRGJ1 or TRGJ2. CDR3 length: 12 residues. CDR1 EGSTGY and CDR2 YDSYTSSV come from the germline V gene. Unmatched junction bases numbered 16, after V lost 12 bases and J lost 8 bases. CDR3 DNA: TGTGCCCACCTGGGATGTAAGCATAAGAAACTCTTT. Translating it yields CAHLGCKHKKLF.

This clone was seen a handful of times. V usage is TRGV10 and J usage is TRGJP1. TRGV10 is an ORF, with its function uncertain. The junction had 9 bases not matched to a gene; V was cut back by 8 bases and J by 5 bases. There are 14 residues in the CDR3. This CDR3 reads CAAWDLLTGWFKIF. The CDR3 DNA follows: TGTGCTGCGTGGGATTTACTTACTGGTTGGTTCAAGATATTT.

About this clone: TCRdb's protein, taken from a much larger clone, differs from this DNA's translation at residue 5, likely owing to a read error; the protein displayed comes from the DNA. This chain joins TRGV10 and TRGJ1 or TRGJ2. TRGV10 carries the ORF label, with uncertain function. After removal of 8 bases from V and 12 bases from J, the junction contained 11 bases not matched to a gene. The CDR3 totals 11 residues. The CDR3 DNA reads as TGTGCTGCGTGGGAAACGGGGGGGAAACTCTTT. Translation: CAAWETGGKLF.

This chain uses TRGV11 with TRGJ1 or TRGJ2. TRGV11 is identified as an open reading frame with a role that is uncertain. CDR3 length equals 12 residues. J lost 3 bases, V lost 12 bases, and 8 bases had no gene match. This CDR3 reads CACLGGYYKKLF. The CDR3, as DNA: TGTGCCTGCCTGGGGGGTTATTATAAGAAACTCTTT.

In regard to this clone: This same CDR3 is encoded by further DNA sequences in the sample. The J gene is TRGJP1, the V gene TRGV10. TRGV10 is an ORF for which the function is uncertain. This CDR3 has 14 amino acids. With V trimmed by 8 bases and J by 8 bases, 12 bases remained unmatched. The CDR3 loop is CAAWDYLLGWFKIF. CDR3 nucleotide sequence: TGTGCTGCGTGGGATTACTTACTAGGTTGGTTCAAGATATTT.

By frequency in the sample, this clone is large. V is TRGV8 and J is TRGJP2. CDR1 and CDR2 from the germline V gene are VENAVY and YDSYNSRV. This CDR3 comprises 14 residues. The CDR3 sequence: CAPGMGSSDWIKTF. The CDR3 DNA follows: TGTGCACCTGGGATGGGAAGTAGTGATTGGATCAAGACGTTT.